Below are 8 T cell receptor beta chains sequenced from a single sample in a study of cytotoxic CD8 clonotypes in ibrutinib-treated CLL. Here immunoSEQ multiplex PCR was the method, and the copy in TCRdb shows in-frame clones only, minus some. The sample gives 150,000 to 200,000 clones, over 75% of which show up once; 3% to 3.5% is in the top ten. Source: PBMCs, taken at disease progression, from a patient treated with ibrutinib. Source of these receptors: a human donor with chronic lymphocytic leukemia.

CDR3 loop: CASSPPYNRGGETQYF. CDR3 nucleotides: TGTGCCAGCAGCCCCCCTTACAACCGGGGGGGAGAGACCCAGTACTTC. The chain couples TRBV7-8 to TRBJ2-5; 8 nucleotides line up with TRBD2. The CDR3 runs to 16 residues. The V gene's germline CDR1 is SGHVS and CDR2 FQNEAQ. J was trimmed by 4 bases and V by 5 bases; bases with no gene match: 12.

The V gene is TRBV11-2, the J gene TRBJ2-1, with 7 bases lining up with TRBD2. The CDR3 extends over 14 amino acids. Trimming cost V 5 bases and J 6 bases; bases outside gene matches: 7. From germline, CDR1 is SGHAT and CDR2 FQNNGV. The CDR3 DNA sequence: TGTGCCAGCAGCCCAACGGGACTACCCAATGAGCAGTTCTTC. This sequence encodes CASSPTGLPNEQFF.

The V call is TRBV28, the J call TRBJ1-2; weak D call: TRBD1 (5 bases). Per the germline V gene, CDR1 is MDHEN and CDR2 is SYDVKM. With 5 bases removed from V and 4 bases from J, the gap between germline ends came to 14 bases. This CDR3 contains 14 residues. This CDR3 reads CASSIMTAPYGYTF. The CDR3 nucleotides are TGTGCCAGCAGTATAATGACAGCCCCCTATGGCTACACCTTC.

This chain connects TRBV13 to TRBJ2-2, with 9 bases that match TRBD1. The germline gives CDR1 PRHDT, CDR2 FYEKMQ (reference sequence). J lost 0 bases, V lost 6 bases, and 5 bases had no gene match. The CDR3 covers 16 residues. The CDR3 loop is CASSRQGVSNTGELFF. CDR3 nucleotide sequence: TGTGCCAGCAGTCGACAGGGGGTCTCGAACACCGGGGAGCTGTTTTTT.

In its sample, this clone was seen a few times. The rearrangement joins TRBV5-1 to TRBJ2-5; D unclear. The V end lost 0 bases, the J end lost 4 bases, and 7 bases lay between the germline ends. CDR3 length equals 13 residues. CDR1 and CDR2 from the germline V gene are SGHRS and YFSETQ. The CDR3 region is CASSLAGLETQYF. CDR3 DNA: TGCGCCAGCAGCTTGGCTGGGCTAGAGACCCAGTACTTC.

The rearrangement links TRBV27 to TRBJ2-1; 13 bases are a match to TRBD2. Per germline, CDR1 MNHEY and CDR2 SMNVEV (reference sequence). V lost 2 bases and J lost 8; bases outside the gene matches: 6. The CDR3 sequence is 16 residues long. The chain's CDR3 is CASSLRTSGRSHEQFF. The DNA of the CDR3 is TGTGCCAGCAGTTTACGGACTAGCGGGAGAAGCCATGAGCAGTTCTTC.

V is TRBV7-9 and J is TRBJ1-5; D possibly corresponds to TRBD1 (5 bases). Trimming took off 6 bases at V and 2 bases at J, with 11 bases between the two ends. The CDR3 spans 14 residues. Germline V gene data show CDR1 as SEHNR and CDR2 as FQNEAQ (reference sequence). DNA of the CDR3: TGTGCCAGCAGACCCGTGGGGGGCAATCAGCCCCAGCATTTT. Translation: CASRPVGGNQPQHF.

The rearrangement uses TRBV11-3 and TRBJ2-7; the D is unclear. Germline loops: CDR1 SGHNT, CDR2 YENEEA. The V gene lost 0 bases and the J gene lost 4 bases, with 13 bases spanning the gap. The CDR3 contains 15 residues. The DNA for the CDR3 is TGTGCCAGCAGCTTAGATTCGCTAGTGGATTACGAGCAGTACTTC. Protein sequence: CASSLDSLVDYEQYF. The whole variable domain, remainder taken from reference TRBV11-3 and TRBJ2-7, is EAGVVQSPRYKIIEKKQPVAFWCNPISGHNTLYWYLQNLGQGPELLIRYENEEAVDDSQLPKDRFSAERLKGVDSTLKIQPAELGDSAVYLCASSLDSLVDYEQYFGPGTRLTVT.